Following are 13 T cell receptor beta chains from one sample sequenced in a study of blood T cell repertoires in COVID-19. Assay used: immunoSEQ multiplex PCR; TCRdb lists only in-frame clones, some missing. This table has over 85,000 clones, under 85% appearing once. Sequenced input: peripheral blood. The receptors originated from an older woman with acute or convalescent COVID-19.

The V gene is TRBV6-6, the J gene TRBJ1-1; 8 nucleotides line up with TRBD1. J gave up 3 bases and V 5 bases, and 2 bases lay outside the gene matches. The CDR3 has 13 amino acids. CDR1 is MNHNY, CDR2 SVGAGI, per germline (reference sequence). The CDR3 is CASSTGGHTEAFF. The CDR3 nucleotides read TGTGCCAGCAGTACAGGGGGGCACACTGAAGCTTTCTTT.

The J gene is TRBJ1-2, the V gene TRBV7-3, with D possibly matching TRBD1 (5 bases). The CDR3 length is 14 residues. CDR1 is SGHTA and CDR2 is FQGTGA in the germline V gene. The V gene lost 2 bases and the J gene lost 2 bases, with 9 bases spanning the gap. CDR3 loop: CASSLGAGNYGYTF. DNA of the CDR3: TGTGCCAGCAGCTTAGGGGCAGGGAACTATGGCTACACCTTC.

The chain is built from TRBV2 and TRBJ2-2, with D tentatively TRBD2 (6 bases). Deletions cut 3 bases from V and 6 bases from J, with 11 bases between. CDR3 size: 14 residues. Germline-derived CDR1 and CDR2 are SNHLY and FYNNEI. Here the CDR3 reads CASSDGRGSGELFF. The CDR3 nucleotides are TGTGCCAGCAGTGACGGGCGGGGATCCGGGGAGCTGTTTTTT.

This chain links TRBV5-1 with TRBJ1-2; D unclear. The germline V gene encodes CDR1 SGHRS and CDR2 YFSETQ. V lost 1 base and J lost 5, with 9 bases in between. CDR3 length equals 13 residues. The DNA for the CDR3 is TGCGCCAGCAGCTTGAGCGTGAGTTATGGCTACACCTTC. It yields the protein CASSLSVSYGYTF.

In DNA form, the CDR3 reads TGTGCCAGCAGTCGGGTCTTTGGCACTGAAGCTTTCTTT. Protein: CASSRVFGTEAFF. V gene TRBV5-5 combines with J gene TRBJ1-1; D call uncertain. The CDR3 has 13 amino acids. Germline CDR1 and CDR2: SGHKS and YYEKEE (reference sequence). Trimming pared 5 bases from V and 4 bases from J, leaving 12 bases between.

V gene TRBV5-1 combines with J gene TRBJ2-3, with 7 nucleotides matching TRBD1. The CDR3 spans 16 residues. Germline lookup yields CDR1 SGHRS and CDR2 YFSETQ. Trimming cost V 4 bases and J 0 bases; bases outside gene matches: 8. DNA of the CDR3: TGCGCCAGCAGCCTACAGGGGCCACCAAGCACAGATACGCAGTATTTT. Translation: CASSLQGPPSTDTQYF.

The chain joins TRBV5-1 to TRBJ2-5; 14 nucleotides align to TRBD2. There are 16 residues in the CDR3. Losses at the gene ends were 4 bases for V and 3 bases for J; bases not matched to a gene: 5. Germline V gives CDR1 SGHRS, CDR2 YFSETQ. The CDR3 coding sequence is TGCGCCAGCAGCAAGGGGACTAGCGGGGGAGAAGAGACCCAGTACTTC. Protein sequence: CASSKGTSGGEETQYF.

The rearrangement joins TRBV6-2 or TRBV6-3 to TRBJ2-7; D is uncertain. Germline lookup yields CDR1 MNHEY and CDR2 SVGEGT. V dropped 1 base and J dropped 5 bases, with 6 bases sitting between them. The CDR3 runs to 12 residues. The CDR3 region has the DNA TGTGCCAGCAGTTACTTGGCCGACGAGCAGTACTTC. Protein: CASSYLADEQYF.

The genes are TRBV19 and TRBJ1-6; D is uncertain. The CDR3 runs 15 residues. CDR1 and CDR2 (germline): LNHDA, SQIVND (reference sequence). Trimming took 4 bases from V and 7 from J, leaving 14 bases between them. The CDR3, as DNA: TGTGCCAGTAGTAGTCTTCCGGGAGCGAATTCACCCCTCCACTTT. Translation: CASSSLPGANSPLHF.

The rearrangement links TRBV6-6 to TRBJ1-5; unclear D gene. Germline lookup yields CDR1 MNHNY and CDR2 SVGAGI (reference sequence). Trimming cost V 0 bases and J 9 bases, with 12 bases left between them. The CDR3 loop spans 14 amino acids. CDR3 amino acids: CASSYSTRPSPQHF. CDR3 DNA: TGTGCCAGCAGTTACTCGACCAGGCCATCGCCCCAGCATTTT.

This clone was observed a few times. For the CDR3, the DNA is TGTGCCACCAGCAGAGATCCCACAGGGCTCTCTGGAAACACCATATATTTT. Its translation: CATSRDPTGLSGNTIYF. This chain uses TRBV15 with TRBJ1-3, with D tentatively TRBD1 (6 bases). Germline assignment: CDR1 LNHNV and CDR2 YYDKDF (reference sequence). The V and J ends lost 0 bases and 0 bases respectively, with 12 bases between them. The CDR3 length is 17 residues.

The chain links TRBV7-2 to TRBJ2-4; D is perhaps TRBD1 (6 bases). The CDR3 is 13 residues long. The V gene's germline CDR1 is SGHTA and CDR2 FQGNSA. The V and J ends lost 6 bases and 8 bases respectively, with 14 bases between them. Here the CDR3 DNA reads TGTGCCAGCAGTTCAGGGGCTGGGGACATTCAGTACTTC. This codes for CASSSGAGDIQYF.

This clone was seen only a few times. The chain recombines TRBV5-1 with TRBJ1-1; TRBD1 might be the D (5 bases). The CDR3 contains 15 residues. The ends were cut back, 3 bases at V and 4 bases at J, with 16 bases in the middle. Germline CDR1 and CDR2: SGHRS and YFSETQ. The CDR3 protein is CASSWDGGRGTEAFF. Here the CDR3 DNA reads TGCGCCAGCAGCTGGGACGGGGGTAGGGGCACTGAAGCTTTCTTT.